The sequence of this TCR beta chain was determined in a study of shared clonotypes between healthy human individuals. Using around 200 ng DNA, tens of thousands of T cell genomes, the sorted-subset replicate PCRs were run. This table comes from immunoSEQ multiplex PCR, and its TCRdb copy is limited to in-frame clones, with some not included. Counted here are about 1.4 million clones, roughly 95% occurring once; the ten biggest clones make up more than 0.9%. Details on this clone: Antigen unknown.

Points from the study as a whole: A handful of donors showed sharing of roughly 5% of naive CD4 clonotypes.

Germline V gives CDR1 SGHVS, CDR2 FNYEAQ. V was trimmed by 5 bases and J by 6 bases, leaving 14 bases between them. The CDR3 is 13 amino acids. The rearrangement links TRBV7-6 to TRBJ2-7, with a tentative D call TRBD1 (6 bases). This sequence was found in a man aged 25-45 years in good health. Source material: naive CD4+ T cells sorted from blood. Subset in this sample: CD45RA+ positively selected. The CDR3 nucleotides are TGTGCCAGCAGCCCAAAGACAGGATCCGAGCAGTACTTC. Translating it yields CASSPKTGSEQYF.